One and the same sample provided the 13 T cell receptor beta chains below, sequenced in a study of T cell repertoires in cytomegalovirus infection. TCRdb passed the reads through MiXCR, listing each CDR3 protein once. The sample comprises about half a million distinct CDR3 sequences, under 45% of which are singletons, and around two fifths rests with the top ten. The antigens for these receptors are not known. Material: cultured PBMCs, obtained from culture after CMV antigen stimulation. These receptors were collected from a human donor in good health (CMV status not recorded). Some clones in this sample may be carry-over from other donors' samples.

In DNA form, the CDR3 reads TGTGCCAGCCGCACGTTGAGGGGGAACACCGGGGAGCTGTTTTTT. Encoded protein: CASRTLRGNTGELFF. The V call is TRBV2, the J call TRBJ2-2, with D perhaps matching TRBD1 or TRBD2 (5 bases each). Germline CDR1 is SNHLY and CDR2 is FYNNEI. The germline V and J ends were trimmed by 8 bases and 1 base, with 14 bases remaining between them. This CDR3 comprises 15 residues.

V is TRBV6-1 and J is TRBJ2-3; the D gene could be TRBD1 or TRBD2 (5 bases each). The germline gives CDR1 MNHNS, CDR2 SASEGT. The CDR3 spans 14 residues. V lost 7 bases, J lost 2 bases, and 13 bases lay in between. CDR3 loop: CASTGTADTDTQYF. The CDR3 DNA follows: TGTGCCAGCACGGGGACGGCAGACACAGATACGCAGTATTTT.

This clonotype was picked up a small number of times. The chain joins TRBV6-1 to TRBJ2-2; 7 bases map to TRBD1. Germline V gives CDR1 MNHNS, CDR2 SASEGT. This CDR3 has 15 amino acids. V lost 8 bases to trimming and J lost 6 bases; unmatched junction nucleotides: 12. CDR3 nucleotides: TGTGCCAGCCGACAGGGAAAAATTCAAGCCGGGGAGCTGTTTTTT. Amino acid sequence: CASRQGKIQAGELFF.

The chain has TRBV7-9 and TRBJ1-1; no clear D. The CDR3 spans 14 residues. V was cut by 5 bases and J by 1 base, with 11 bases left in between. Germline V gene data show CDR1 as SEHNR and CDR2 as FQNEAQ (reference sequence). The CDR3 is CASSDRDENTEAFF. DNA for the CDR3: TGTGCCAGCAGCGATCGCGACGAGAACACTGAAGCTTTCTTT. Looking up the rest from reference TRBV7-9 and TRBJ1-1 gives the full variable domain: DTGVSQNPRHKITKRGQNVTFRCDPISEHNRLYWYRQTLGQGPEFLTYFQNEAQLEKSRLLSDRFSAERPKGSFSTLEIQRTEQGDSAMYLCASSDRDENTEAFFGQGTRLTVV.

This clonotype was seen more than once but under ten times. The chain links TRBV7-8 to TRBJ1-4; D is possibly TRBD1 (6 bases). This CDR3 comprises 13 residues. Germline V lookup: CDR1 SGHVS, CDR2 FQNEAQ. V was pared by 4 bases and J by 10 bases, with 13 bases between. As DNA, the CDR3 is TGTGCCAGCAGCTCAGGGGCAGGGCTAAAACTGTTTTTT. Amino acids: CASSSGAGLKLFF.

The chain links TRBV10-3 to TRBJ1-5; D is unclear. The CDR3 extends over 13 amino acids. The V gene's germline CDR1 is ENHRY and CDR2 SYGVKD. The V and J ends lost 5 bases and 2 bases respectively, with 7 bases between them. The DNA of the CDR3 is TGTGCCATCAGTAGGGATGGCAATCAGCCCCAGCATTTT. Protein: CAISRDGNQPQHF.

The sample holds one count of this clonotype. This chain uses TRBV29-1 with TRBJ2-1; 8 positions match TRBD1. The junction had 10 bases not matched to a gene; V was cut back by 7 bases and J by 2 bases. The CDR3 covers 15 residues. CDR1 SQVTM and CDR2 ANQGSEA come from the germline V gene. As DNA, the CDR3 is TGCAGCGGAGATTACCGGGACAGGCCCTACAATGAGCAGTTCTTC. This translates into CSGDYRDRPYNEQFF.

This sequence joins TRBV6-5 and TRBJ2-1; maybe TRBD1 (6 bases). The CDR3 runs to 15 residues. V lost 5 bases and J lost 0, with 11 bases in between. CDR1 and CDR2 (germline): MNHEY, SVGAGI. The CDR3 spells CASSGTYPSYNEQFF. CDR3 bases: TGTGCCAGCAGTGGGACATACCCCTCCTACAATGAGCAGTTCTTC.

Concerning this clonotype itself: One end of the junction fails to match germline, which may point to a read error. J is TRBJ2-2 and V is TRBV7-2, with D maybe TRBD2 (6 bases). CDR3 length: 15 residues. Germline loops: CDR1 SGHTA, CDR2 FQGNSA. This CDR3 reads CARSLEAGNTGELFF. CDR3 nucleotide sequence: TGTGCCAGGAGCTTAGAAGCGGGGAACACCGGGGAGCTGTTTTTT.

CDR3 nucleotides: TGCGCCAGCAGCCAAGGGGCGAATCAGCCCCAGCATTTT. As protein: CASSQGANQPQHF. The V call is TRBV4-3, the J call TRBJ1-5; D is ambiguous. V was shortened by 1 base and J by 4 bases, with 5 bases between the two germline ends. Germline V gene data show CDR1 as LGHNA and CDR2 as YSLEER. This CDR3 region has 13 residues.

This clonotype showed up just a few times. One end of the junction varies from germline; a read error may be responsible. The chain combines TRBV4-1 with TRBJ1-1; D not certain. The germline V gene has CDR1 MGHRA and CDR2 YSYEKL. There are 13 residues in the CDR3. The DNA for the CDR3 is TGCGCCAGCAGCCAAGTTGATCGTCCGCTGGCCCTCTTT. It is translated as CASSQVDRPLALF.

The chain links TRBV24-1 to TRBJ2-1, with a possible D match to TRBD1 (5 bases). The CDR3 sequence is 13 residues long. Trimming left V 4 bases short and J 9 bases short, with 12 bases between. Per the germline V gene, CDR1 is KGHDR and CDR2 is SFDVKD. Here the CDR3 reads CATSEGLSPEQFF. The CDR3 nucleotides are TGTGCCACCAGTGAGGGGCTCAGTCCTGAGCAGTTCTTC.

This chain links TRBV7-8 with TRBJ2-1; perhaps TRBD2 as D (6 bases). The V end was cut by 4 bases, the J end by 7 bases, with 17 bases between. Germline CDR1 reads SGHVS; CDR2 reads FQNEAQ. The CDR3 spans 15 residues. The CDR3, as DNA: TGTGCCAGCAGCTCTCACGTGGGAGGAGGTAATGAGCAGTTCTTC. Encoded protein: CASSSHVGGGNEQFF.